The rows below give T cell receptor beta chains drawn from one sample of a study of blood T cell repertoires in COVID-19. Sequencing was performed with immunoSEQ multiplex PCR; in TCRdb, only in-frame clones are kept and a portion is missing. The table has about 190,000 clones, approximately 80% seen once. The sequencing input was peripheral blood. These receptors all stem from a man in his fifties or sixties who had recovered from COVID-19. Both conserved end residues are part of each CDR3. The D gene is left open where the match is weak. Only some rows state a clone size, as once, few, many or a class for expanded clones.

-,TRBJ2-1,TRBD1,TRBV19,TGTGCCAGTAGTATCAGGGGGAGACAAGTAAACAATGAGCAGTTCTTC,CASSIRGRQVNNEQFF
-,TRBJ1-1,TRBD1,TRBV7-9,TGTGCCAGCAGACCCCCGACAGGGACTTTCTTT,CASRPPTGTFF
-,TRBJ2-7,TRBD2,TRBV6-6,TGTGCCAGCAGTCGACTCCAACTAGCGGGTGTTCCCTACGAGCAGTACTTC,CASSRLQLAGVPYEQYF
-,TRBJ1-3,-,TRBV6-4,TGTGCCAGCTGGCGATGGGGCCCTGGGGAGGGCACCATATATTTT,CASWRWGPGEGTIYF
-,TRBJ2-6,-,TRBV23-1,TGCGCCAGCAGTCGGGCGAGACAGCATTTCTCTGGGGCCAACGTCCTGACTTTC,CASSRARQHFSGANVLTF
-,TRBJ2-2,TRBD1,TRBV6-5,TGTGCCAGCACCAAGGACAGGGGGGACACCGGGGAGCTGTTTTTT,CASTKDRGDTGELFF
-,TRBJ2-6,TRBD1,TRBV9,TGTGCCAGCAGCCAGAGTACAGGGGGTAGTAGTTCTGGGGCCAACGTCCTGACTTTC,CASSQSTGGSSSGANVLTF
many,TRBJ2-7,TRBD2,TRBV7-3,TGTGCCAGCAGCCCCTCCCCCGGTGGACTAGCCTTCTACGAGCAGTACTTC,CASSPSPGGLAFYEQYF
many,TRBJ1-2,-,TRBV24-1,TGTGCCACCAGTGATGCCGGGACACCGAATATCTATGGCTACACCTTC,CATSDAGTPNIYGYTF
-,TRBJ1-2,TRBD1,TRBV6-5,TGTGCCAGCAGTTACGGGGGACAGACTAACTATGGCTACACCTTC,CASSYGGQTNYGYTF
few,TRBJ1-2,-,TRBV27,TGTGCCAGCAGCCGAACCCCCACAGGGAGTACCTATGGCTACACCTTC,CASSRTPTGSTYGYTF
-,TRBJ2-5,TRBD2,TRBV29-1,TGCAGCGTTGCAGGGACTAGCGGGAGTCAAGAGACCCAGTACTTC,CSVAGTSGSQETQYF
-,TRBJ1-1,-,TRBV7-9,TGTGCCAGCAGCTCTGGAGGCGGGGGCGCCGGGGCTTTCTTT,CASSSGGGGAGAFF
-,TRBJ2-5,TRBD2,TRBV28,TGTGCCAGCAGCTCGGGACTAGCGGAAGGAGAGACCCAGTACTTC,CASSSGLAEGETQYF
once,TRBJ2-1,-,TRBV7-8,TGTGCCAGCAGCCGAGGGGGGGGGCCAGCCTACAATGAGCAGTTCTTC,CASSRGGGPAYNEQFF
-,TRBJ2-1,TRBD1,TRBV10-3,TGTGCCATCAGTGAGTCGCTAACAGGGGCAAAAAACAATGAGCAGTTCTTC,CAISESLTGAKNNEQFF
-,TRBJ2-7,-,TRBV7-2,TGTGCCAGCAGCTTAGAGCGGGTTGGGACTTACGAGCAGTACTTC,CASSLERVGTYEQYF
-,TRBJ1-5,-,TRBV6-4,TGTGCCAGCAGTGGCGAGCTCGATCAGCCCCAGCATTTT,CASSGELDQPQHF
-,TRBJ2-5,-,TRBV30,TGTGCCTGCTTGTACCAAGAGACCCAGTACTTC,CACLYQETQYF
-,TRBJ1-5,TRBD1,TRBV29-1,TGCAGCGTTGGGACAGGGGGTTTCAATCAGCCCCAGCATTTT,CSVGTGGFNQPQHF
few,TRBJ2-7,-,TRBV7-6,TGTGCCAGCAGCCATGGGAGGGAGCAGTACTTC,CASSHGREQYF
-,TRBJ2-5,-,TRBV29-1,TGCAGCGTTGGGACAGACACGCTACAAGAGACCCAGTACTTC,CSVGTDTLQETQYF
-,TRBJ2-7,TRBD2,TRBV27,TGTGCCAGCAGTTTATCTAGCGGGACTTACTACGAGCAGTACTTC,CASSLSSGTYYEQYF
once,TRBJ1-1,-,TRBV7-9,TGTGCCAGCAGCTTAGCAGGAGGGGGGGTGACTGAAGCTTTCTTT,CASSLAGGGVTEAFF
few,TRBJ1-5,TRBD1,TRBV7-2,TGTGCCAGCAGCTTATTTAGAGGGGGCGCGAATCAGCCCCAGCATTTT,CASSLFRGGANQPQHF